These 18 T cell receptor beta chains came from one sample sequenced in a study of shared clonotypes between healthy human individuals. CD45RO-negative, CCR7-selected cells formed the naive CD8 fraction, which excluded terminally differentiated effector memory CD45RA+ cells. TCRdb's table, derived via immunoSEQ multiplex PCR, lists solely in-frame clones and lacks some. The sample consists of some 600,000 clones, roughly 96% of them appearing once. Sequencing input: naive CD8+ T cells sorted from blood. The receptors come from a woman between 25 and 40 years old in good health.

The chain links TRBV14 to TRBJ2-1; D gene ambiguous. Germline CDR1 is SGHDN and CDR2 is FVKESK. Trimming took off 1 base at V and 10 bases at J, with 11 bases between the two ends. The CDR3 sequence is 13 residues long. The CDR3 reads CASSQVNLGEQFF. DNA of the CDR3: TGTGCCAGCAGCCAAGTTAATTTAGGGGAGCAGTTCTTC.

The chain joins TRBV7-8 to TRBJ2-7, with D unclear. From germline, CDR1 is SGHVS and CDR2 FQNEAQ. The CDR3 consists of 14 residues. V shed 5 bases and J shed 6 bases, with 17 bases lying between them. The CDR3 DNA sequence: TGTGCCAGCAGCCTCGATGGGGTTGCTCTCGAGCAGTACTTC. Its protein product is CASSLDGVALEQYF.

The chain joins TRBV9 to TRBJ2-3; TRBD1 or TRBD2 may be the D gene (5 bases each). Per the germline V gene, CDR1 is SGDLS and CDR2 is YYNGEE. V shed 3 bases and J shed 3 bases, with 20 bases lying between them. The CDR3 runs to 17 residues. CDR3 region: CASSGAPQGVRTDTQYF. In DNA, the CDR3 is TGTGCCAGCAGCGGCGCCCCTCAGGGAGTCCGGACAGATACGCAGTATTTT.

The gene calls are TRBV5-5 and TRBJ2-2; D perhaps matches TRBD1 (6 bases). CDR3 size: 14 residues. Trimming took off 1 base at V and 6 bases at J, with 10 bases between the two ends. The germline CDR1 and CDR2 sequences are SGHKS and YYEKEE (reference sequence). In DNA, the CDR3 is TGTGCCAGCAGCTTGTTGTCAGGGGCCGGGGAGCTGTTTTTT. As protein: CASSLLSGAGELFF.

V usage is TRBV4-1 and J usage is TRBJ2-7; TRBD2 matches at 7 bases. In germline, CDR1 is MGHRA, CDR2 YSYEKL. CDR3 length: 14 residues. The junction had 4 bases not matched to a gene; V was cut back by 5 bases and J by 0 bases. The CDR3: CASSSWTSSYEQYF. The CDR3 nucleotides are TGCGCCAGCAGCTCTTGGACTAGCTCCTACGAGCAGTACTTC.

In regard to this clone: Other DNA sequences in this sample translate to the same CDR3. V and J are TRBV27 and TRBJ2-7; 7 nucleotides line up with TRBD2. Germline values: CDR1 MNHEY, CDR2 SMNVEV (reference sequence). V lost 5 bases, J lost 4 bases, and 5 bases stayed unmatched. The CDR3 length is 13 residues. CDR3 in DNA: TGTGCCAGCAGTCCCTCGGGGGGTTACGAGCAGTACTTC. It yields the protein CASSPSGGYEQYF.

The CDR3 bases are TGTGCCAGCAGTTTTTTCTACGACAGTAGTTTTAACACTGAAGCTTTCTTT. It yields the protein CASSFFYDSSFNTEAFF. V usage is TRBV28 and J usage is TRBJ1-1; possible D gene TRBD1, 5 bases. Germline CDR1 MDHEN, CDR2 SYDVKM. This CDR3 has 17 amino acids. V was pared by 3 bases and J by 2 bases, with 19 bases between. Using reference TRBV28 and TRBJ1-1 for the parts outside the CDR3, the full variable domain is DVKVTQSSRYLVKRTGEKVFLECVQDMDHENMFWYRQDPGLGLRLIYFSYDVKMKEKGDIPEGYSVSREKKERFSLILESASTNQTSMYLCASSFFYDSSFNTEAFFGQGTRLTVV.

Comments on this clone: Other nucleotide sequences from this sample produce the same CDR3. The V gene is TRBV5-6, the J gene TRBJ2-7, with 9 bases lining up with TRBD1. The CDR3 loop spans 14 amino acids. With 2 bases clipped from V and 3 bases from J, the junction kept 3 bases outside the gene matches. CDR1 is SGHDT, CDR2 YYEEEE, per germline. The CDR3 here is CASSFRDRDYEQYF. CDR3 DNA: TGTGCCAGCAGCTTCCGGGACAGGGACTACGAGCAGTACTTC.

The chain carries TRBV28 and TRBJ2-1; TRBD1 matches at 7 bases. Germline CDR1 is MDHEN and CDR2 is SYDVKM. The CDR3 has 15 amino acids. The trim removed 4 bases at V and 6 bases at J, leaving 9 bases unmatched. CDR3 in amino acids: CASSSRETGFNEQFF. The CDR3 DNA is TGTGCCAGCAGTTCTCGAGAGACAGGGTTCAATGAGCAGTTCTTC.

The chain links TRBV27 to TRBJ2-1; D possibly corresponds to TRBD2 (6 bases). CDR1 is MNHEY and CDR2 is SMNVEV in the germline V gene (reference sequence). Deletions cut 5 bases from V and 6 bases from J, with 11 bases between. CDR3 length: 13 residues. CDR3 protein: CASSAGTPNEQFF. CDR3 DNA: TGTGCCAGCAGTGCGGGGACCCCCAATGAGCAGTTCTTC.

Turning to this clone: This same CDR3 is encoded by further DNA sequences in the sample. The V and J genes are TRBV5-1 and TRBJ1-1; D is ambiguous. The CDR3 length is 13 residues. Per germline, CDR1 SGHRS and CDR2 YFSETQ. V lost 2 bases and J lost 1, with 6 bases in between. DNA for the CDR3: TGCGCCAGCAGCTTTGGCGGGAACACTGAAGCTTTCTTT. Translated: CASSFGGNTEAFF.

The chain carries TRBV5-6 and TRBJ2-1, with 9 bases lining up with TRBD2. The trim removed 4 bases at V and 3 bases at J, leaving 8 bases unmatched. CDR3 length equals 16 residues. Germline-derived CDR1 and CDR2 are SGHDT and YYEEEE. The CDR3 is CASSASGIGFYNEQFF. CDR3 coding DNA: TGTGCCAGCAGCGCTAGCGGGATTGGGTTCTACAATGAGCAGTTCTTC.

The rearrangement joins TRBV7-9 to TRBJ2-7; 9 positions agree with TRBD2. The germline V gene has CDR1 SEHNR and CDR2 FQNEAQ (reference sequence). V shed 5 bases, J shed 4 bases, and the junction held 9 bases outside the gene matches. This CDR3 comprises 15 residues. DNA of the CDR3: TGTGCCAGCAGCCCCTCCGGGACTAGCATTTACGAGCAGTACTTC. This encodes CASSPSGTSIYEQYF. Drawing the rest from reference TRBV7-9 and TRBJ2-7, the complete variable domain is DTGVSQNPRHKITKRGQNVTFRCDPISEHNRLYWYRQTLGQGPEFLTYFQNEAQLEKSRLLSDRFSAERPKGSFSTLEIQRTEQGDSAMYLCASSPSGTSIYEQYFGPGTRLTVT.

The chain employs TRBV9 and TRBJ2-3; a weak D match, TRBD2 (6 bases). The length of the CDR3 is 15 residues. Deletions cut 0 bases from V and 2 bases from J, with 10 bases between. Germline V gives CDR1 SGDLS, CDR2 YYNGEE. CDR3 sequence: CASSVGAGPTDTQYF. The CDR3 nucleotides read TGTGCCAGCAGCGTAGGGGCGGGACCCACAGATACGCAGTATTTT. The full variable domain, rest sourced from reference TRBV9 and TRBJ2-3, is DSGVTQTPKHLITATGQRVTLRCSPRSGDLSVYWYQQSLDQGLQFLIQYYNGEERAKGNILERFSAQQFPDLHSELNLSSLELGDSALYFCASSVGAGPTDTQYFGPGTRLTVL.

The rearrangement joins TRBV15 to TRBJ1-4; D gene unclear. V was trimmed by 0 bases and J by 8 bases, leaving 4 bases between them. Germline values: CDR1 LNHNV, CDR2 YYDKDF (reference sequence). This CDR3 has 12 residues. CDR3 sequence: CATSRDDEKLFF. The CDR3 bases are TGTGCCACCAGCAGAGATGACGAAAAACTGTTTTTT.

The rearrangement joins TRBV19 to TRBJ2-5; 8 bases map to TRBD1. This CDR3 contains 14 residues. V lost 5 bases and J lost 3; bases outside the gene matches: 5. CDR1 LNHDA and CDR2 SQIVND come from the germline V gene (reference sequence). This CDR3 reads CASSSDRGEETQYF. As DNA, the CDR3 is TGTGCCAGTAGTTCCGACAGGGGTGAAGAGACCCAGTACTTC.

This chain joins TRBV13 and TRBJ1-2; 7 bases map to TRBD1. The length of the CDR3 is 14 residues. The V and J ends lost 0 bases and 3 bases, in that order; junction bases with no gene match: 1. Germline V gives CDR1 PRHDT, CDR2 FYEKMQ (reference sequence). CDR3 nucleotide sequence: TGTGCCAGCAGCTTAGGGACAGGGCACTATGGCTACACCTTC. Protein product: CASSLGTGHYGYTF.

The chain is built from TRBV5-1 and TRBJ2-7; no reliable D call. V was cut by 2 bases and J by 0 bases, with 15 bases left in between. Germline CDR1 SGHRS, CDR2 YFSETQ. The CDR3 runs 16 residues. CDR3 sequence (DNA): TGCGCCAGCAGCTTTTCCCCTTTGTTAAGCTCCTACGAGCAGTACTTC. It is translated as CASSFSPLLSSYEQYF.